Following are 20 T cell receptor beta chains from one sample sequenced in a study of neurological immune-mediated disorders. Time point defined: longitudinal time-point 3. TCRdb reanalysed the 5' RACE reads using MiXCR and keeps one entry per CDR3 protein. Of roughly 100,000 distinct CDR3 sequences in the sample, 10% to 13% were seen once. Sample: PBMCs. These receptors all come from a female donor with HTLV-1-associated myelopathy (HAM/TSP).

This clonotype was counted many times. V is TRBV5-1 and J is TRBJ1-5; TRBD1 is a possible D gene (5 bases). Germline V gene lookup returns CDR1 SGHRS and CDR2 YFSETQ. V lost 1 base and J 7 bases, leaving 12 bases between the germline ends. This CDR3 is built from 14 residues. The CDR3 here is CASSLSGLHQPQHF. The CDR3 nucleotides read TGCGCCAGCAGCTTGTCAGGGTTGCACCAGCCCCAGCATTTT.

The chain combines TRBV12-3 or TRBV12-4 with TRBJ1-1, with 7 bases aligning to TRBD1. V gave up 3 bases and J gave up 11 bases; unmatched junction bases: 6. CDR3 size: 12 residues. CDR3 protein: CASSFRTGWAFF. CDR3 DNA: TGTGCCAGCAGTTTCCGGACAGGATGGGCTTTCTTT.

This clonotype occurred many times. The chain recombines TRBV5-1 with TRBJ2-2; 7 bases map to TRBD1. Germline V lookup: CDR1 SGHRS, CDR2 YFSETQ. CDR3 length: 16 residues. Losses at the gene ends were 3 bases for V and 4 bases for J; bases not matched to a gene: 9. The chain's CDR3 is CASSSGWTGRTGELFF. As DNA, the CDR3 is TGCGCCAGCAGCTCGGGGTGGACAGGCCGCACCGGGGAGCTGTTTTTT.

This clonotype was observed many times. The rearrangement links TRBV3-1 to TRBJ2-4; 9 bases align to TRBD1. The V gene end was trimmed by 2 bases and the J gene end by 6 bases; junction bases not matched to a gene: 5. Per the germline V gene, CDR1 is LGHDT and CDR2 is YNNKEL (reference sequence). The CDR3 is 15 amino acids. The CDR3 DNA follows: TGTGCCAGCAGCCAACCACAGGGGGCGGGAAACATTCAGTACTTC. Its protein is CASSQPQGAGNIQYF. The entire variable domain, with the rest obtained from reference TRBV3-1 and TRBJ2-4, is as follows: DTAVSQTPKYLVTQMGNDKSIKCEQNLGHDTMYWYKQDSKKFLKIMFSYNNKELIINETVPNRFSPKSPDKAHLNLHINSLELGDSAVYFCASSQPQGAGNIQYFGAGTRLSVL.

This clonotype has a count of ten or more. J is TRBJ2-1 and V is TRBV10-3; maybe TRBD1 (6 bases). The CDR3 is 13 amino acids. Deletions cut 5 bases from V and 7 bases from J, with 12 bases between. Germline CDR1 and CDR2: ENHRY and SYGVKD. The CDR3 DNA reads as TGTGCCATCAGTTCAGGGGTTTCGAATGAGCAGTTCTTC. It yields the protein CAISSGVSNEQFF.

This clonotype occurred a few times. The chain combines TRBV7-2 with TRBJ2-3, with 13 bases lining up with TRBD2. The germline V gene encodes CDR1 SGHTA and CDR2 FQGNSA. The CDR3 covers 18 residues. V was clipped by 1 base and J by 4 bases; unmatched bases: 8. CDR3 nucleotide sequence: TGTGCCAGCAGCTTAGGACTAGCGGGGGGCTCGGCCCCAGATACGCAGTATTTT. It yields the protein CASSLGLAGGSAPDTQYF.

This chain joins TRBV19 and TRBJ2-5, with unresolved D. This CDR3 comprises 14 residues. Trimming left V 7 bases short and J 5 bases short, with 17 bases between. Germline CDR1 reads LNHDA; CDR2 reads SQIVND (reference sequence). CDR3 sequence reads: CASTERLASETQYF. In nucleotides, the CDR3 is TGTGCCAGTACCGAGAGACTTGCCTCGGAGACCCAGTACTTC.

Many counts were recorded for this clonotype. V and J are TRBV5-1 and TRBJ2-7, with 11 nucleotides matching TRBD2. V was pared by 2 bases and J by 1 base, with 2 bases of the junction left unmatched. Looked up from germline, CDR1 is SGHRS and CDR2 is YFSETQ. The CDR3 has 15 amino acids. The DNA of the CDR3 is TGCGCCAGCAGCTTTAGCGGGGGGGCTTCCTACGAGCAGTACTTC. It is translated as CASSFSGGASYEQYF.

On this clonotype: A read error is possible here, since a much larger clone lies one base away. The chain employs TRBV20-1 and TRBJ2-3, with a tentative D call TRBD2 (6 bases). The CDR3 covers 13 residues. Germline V CDR1 and CDR2: DFQATT, SNEGSKA (reference sequence). V shed 3 bases and J shed 7 bases, with 14 bases lying between them. The CDR3 here is CSASPPGEYTQYF. CDR3 bases: TGCAGTGCTAGCCCTCCGGGGGAATATACGCAGTATTTT.

This clonotype was counted ten times or more. The chain is built from TRBV5-1 and TRBJ2-7; D remains ambiguous. This CDR3 comprises 14 residues. V was cut by 3 bases and J by 4 bases, with 14 bases left in between. Germline V lookup: CDR1 SGHRS, CDR2 YFSETQ. CDR3 nucleotides: TGCGCCAGCAGCTCTGGGCCGGATGTGTACGAGCAGTACTTC. Protein product: CASSSGPDVYEQYF.

This clonotype was seen repeatedly, ten times or more. J is TRBJ2-3 and V is TRBV7-3; tentatively, D is TRBD2 (6 bases). Germline values: CDR1 SGHTA, CDR2 FQGTGA. The CDR3 spans 16 residues. Deletions cut 1 base from V and 5 bases from J, with 16 bases between. Here the CDR3 reads CASSLRGGVSGDTQYF. The CDR3 DNA reads as TGTGCCAGCAGCTTAAGAGGCGGGGTCAGTGGAGATACGCAGTATTTT.

This clonotype has ten or more counts. The gene calls are TRBV5-1 and TRBJ2-3; 7 bases agree with TRBD1. The CDR3 has 15 residues. V lost 0 bases and J lost 3; bases outside the gene matches: 4. Germline V CDR1 and CDR2: SGHRS, YFSETQ. CDR3 region: CASSLGQGKTDTQYF. As DNA, the CDR3 is TGCGCCAGCAGCTTGGGACAGGGAAAAACAGATACGCAGTATTTT.

This clonotype has ten or more counts. The gene calls are TRBV12-3 or TRBV12-4 and TRBJ1-3; maybe TRBD1 (5 bases). This CDR3 is built from 14 residues. V shed 7 bases and J shed 2 bases, with 12 bases lying between them. The CDR3 sequence is CASTLEGTGNTIYF. In DNA form, the CDR3 reads TGTGCCAGCACCCTAGAGGGGACTGGAAACACCATATATTTT.

As for this clonotype: A much larger clone differs from this one at a single base, so this may be a read error. The V gene is TRBV5-1, the J gene TRBJ2-1; TRBD2 might be the D (5 bases). The V end lost 0 bases, the J end lost 8 bases, and 12 bases lay between the germline ends. The CDR3 covers 14 residues. CDR1 and CDR2 (germline): SGHRS, YFSETQ. CDR3: CASSLEVGVHEQFF. Written as DNA, the CDR3 is TGCGCCAGCAGCTTGGAAGTCGGGGTCCATGAGCAGTTCTTC.

V gene TRBV6-1 combines with J gene TRBJ2-7; TRBD1 aligns across 11 bases. Per germline, CDR1 MNHNS and CDR2 SASEGT. This CDR3 has 14 residues. Losses at the gene ends were 4 bases for V and 6 bases for J; bases not matched to a gene: 5. CDR3 bases: TGTGCCAGCAGTGGCCGGACAGGGGGCGTCGAGCAGTACTTC. It yields the protein CASSGRTGGVEQYF.

The genes are TRBV20-1 and TRBJ1-1; tentatively, D is TRBD1 (5 bases). The CDR3 contains 13 residues. V lost 3 bases and J lost 4, with 12 bases in between. Looked up from germline, CDR1 is DFQATT and CDR2 is SNEGSKA (reference sequence). The CDR3 protein is CSASRRGVTEAFF. Here the CDR3 DNA reads TGCAGTGCTAGTCGAAGGGGAGTCACTGAAGCTTTCTTT.

This clonotype was seen ten or more times. The chain employs TRBV4-1 and TRBJ2-2; TRBD1 agrees at 7 bases. CDR3 length: 15 amino acids. Per germline, CDR1 MGHRA and CDR2 YSYEKL. V shed 7 bases and J 0 bases; nucleotides not matched to a gene: 5. CDR3 sequence reads: CASIGTAANTGELFF. The DNA for the CDR3 is TGCGCCAGCATCGGGACAGCCGCGAACACCGGGGAGCTGTTTTTT.

As regards this clonotype: Since a much larger clone is just one base distant, this may be a read error. The V gene is TRBV5-5, the J gene TRBJ2-5, with TRBD2 matching 8 bases. Germline V lookup: CDR1 SGHKS, CDR2 YYEKEE (reference sequence). The trim removed 1 base at V and 4 bases at J, leaving 12 bases unmatched. CDR3 length: 17 amino acids. The chain's CDR3 is CASSLCQNSGAGETQYF. CDR3 bases: TGTGCCAGCAGCTTGTGTCAAAATAGCGGGGCCGGAGAGACCCAGTACTTC.

The sample holds many counts of this clonotype. The rearrangement links TRBV7-9 to TRBJ2-5; D uncertain. The germline V and J ends were trimmed by 4 bases and 0 bases, with 15 bases remaining between them. Germline CDR1 reads SEHNR; CDR2 reads FQNEAQ (reference sequence). This CDR3 comprises 16 residues. This CDR3 is CASSSRQSSYQETQYF. CDR3 nucleotide sequence: TGTGCCAGCAGCTCCAGGCAGTCTTCGTACCAAGAGACCCAGTACTTC.

This clonotype was seen many times. J is TRBJ2-3 and V is TRBV20-1; 10 nucleotides agree with TRBD2. The CDR3 consists of 13 residues. Looked up from germline, CDR1 is DFQATT and CDR2 is SNEGSKA (reference sequence). Trimming at V came to 7 bases and at J to 4 bases, leaving 5 bases not matched to a gene. CDR3: CSVSGGAADTQYF. DNA of the CDR3: TGCAGTGTAAGCGGGGGGGCGGCAGATACGCAGTATTTT.